A single sample is the source of the 23 T cell receptor beta chains below, sequenced in a study of cytomegalovirus exposure and HLA in healthy donors. This PCR relied on a set of 60 Vbeta primers and 13 Jbeta primers. Data came from immunoSEQ multiplex PCR; TCRdb stores just in-frame clones and leaves some out. The sample contains about 160,000 clones, 75% to 85% of which appear only once. Sequencing input: PBMCs. The receptor set was obtained from a female donor in good health and CMV-seronegative.

The chain recombines TRBV6-4 with TRBJ2-5; 12 nucleotides match TRBD2. Germline CDR1 reads MRHNA; CDR2 reads SNTAGT. Unmatched junction bases numbered 3, after V lost 5 bases and J lost 2 bases. There are 15 residues in the CDR3. The DNA for the CDR3 is TGTGCCAGCAGTCCTCTAGCGGGGGGGCAAGAGACCCAGTACTTC. Translating it yields CASSPLAGGQETQYF.

There are a few counts of this clone. This chain joins TRBV6-5 and TRBJ1-2, with 7 bases identical to TRBD1. With V trimmed by 6 bases and J by 4 bases, 5 bases remained unmatched. Germline CDR1 and CDR2: MNHEY and SVGAGI. The CDR3 length is 13 residues. The CDR3 loop is CASSLTGFYGYTF. DNA of the CDR3: TGTGCCAGCAGCCTGACAGGGTTCTATGGCTACACCTTC.

This CDR3 is CASSQSAGGRGGTDTQYF. The CDR3 nucleotides are TGCGCCAGCAGCCAATCCGCAGGGGGGCGGGGGGGCACAGATACGCAGTATTTT. The V gene is TRBV4-3, the J gene TRBJ2-3, with a possible D match to TRBD2 (8 bases). With 2 bases removed from V and 1 base from J, the gap between germline ends came to 19 bases. CDR3 size: 18 residues. Germline assignment: CDR1 LGHNA and CDR2 YSLEER.

The J gene is TRBJ2-5, the V gene TRBV27; TRBD2 aligns across 10 bases. In germline, CDR1 is MNHEY, CDR2 SMNVEV (reference sequence). The J segment lost 6 bases and the V segment lost 6 bases, leaving 16 bases of the junction unmatched. The CDR3 sequence is 17 residues long. In DNA, the CDR3 is TGTGCCAGCAGCACCCCGGGCGGCCTAGCGGGAGTAAAGACCCAGTACTTC. It yields the protein CASSTPGGLAGVKTQYF.

The gene calls are TRBV18 and TRBJ2-1; D is perhaps TRBD2 (5 bases). Trimming left V 2 bases short and J 9 bases short, with 11 bases between. Germline CDR1 reads KGHSH; CDR2 reads LQKENI. The CDR3 consists of 13 residues. The CDR3 DNA follows: TGTGCCAGCTCACCAGAGGGTTGGGGTGAGCAGTTCTTC. Translating gives CASSPEGWGEQFF.

The chain carries TRBV6-5 and TRBJ1-6; a weak D match, TRBD1 (6 bases). V was cut by 2 bases and J by 14 bases, with 19 bases left in between. The germline V gene has CDR1 MNHEY and CDR2 SVGAGI. The CDR3 is 15 residues long. The CDR3 DNA reads as TGTGCCAGCAGTTACACGGCAAGGGGGGGTAGGGCCCTCCACTTT. Protein product: CASSYTARGGRALHF.

The chain links TRBV28 to TRBJ1-2, with TRBD1 identical over 8 bases. Per germline, CDR1 MDHEN and CDR2 SYDVKM. V shed 4 bases, J shed 6 bases, and the junction held 16 bases outside the gene matches. The CDR3 runs to 17 residues. CDR3 bases: TGTGCCAGCAGTTCAACACATCTCGGACAGGGTGAGAATGGCTACACCTTC. Amino acid sequence: CASSSTHLGQGENGYTF.

The rearrangement links TRBV7-3 to TRBJ2-3; D may be TRBD2 (5 bases). The CDR3 covers 13 residues. V shed 5 bases and J shed 2 bases, with 8 bases lying between them. Germline V gives CDR1 SGHTA, CDR2 FQGTGA. This chain's CDR3 is CASSPDFTDTQYF. CDR3 coding DNA: TGTGCCAGCAGCCCGGACTTCACAGATACGCAGTATTTT.

This chain connects TRBV30 to TRBJ1-1, with TRBD1 matching over 9 bases. J gave up 7 bases and V 4 bases, and 13 bases lay outside the gene matches. CDR3 length: 15 residues. Germline CDR1 is GTSNPN and CDR2 is SVGIG (reference sequence). CDR3 coding DNA: TGTGCCTGGAAGACCCAGGGGGACAGGGAGGTTGAAGCTTTCTTT. Translation: CAWKTQGDREVEAFF.

The chain employs TRBV6-5 and TRBJ1-1; D possibly corresponds to TRBD1 (6 bases). There are 14 residues in the CDR3. Germline V gene data show CDR1 as MNHEY and CDR2 as SVGAGI. The V gene lost 7 bases and the J gene lost 2 bases, with 14 bases spanning the gap. The CDR3 loop reads CASTAGDRNTEAFF. The CDR3 DNA sequence: TGTGCCAGCACCGCAGGGGATAGAAACACTGAAGCTTTCTTT.

The chain links TRBV5-4 to TRBJ2-5; D perhaps matches TRBD2 (6 bases). V lost 0 bases and J 0 bases, leaving 15 bases between the germline ends. The CDR3 sequence is 17 residues long. CDR1 and CDR2 (germline): SGHNT, YYREEE (reference sequence). The CDR3 bases are TGTGCCAGCAGCTTGGCCGGGTGGGAGGAGGACCAAGAGACCCAGTACTTC. As protein: CASSLAGWEEDQETQYF.

This chain joins TRBV19 and TRBJ2-4; possibly TRBD1 for D (5 bases). V was pared by 4 bases and J by 0 bases, with 13 bases between. The CDR3 is made up of 16 amino acids. CDR1 is LNHDA and CDR2 is SQIVND in the germline V gene (reference sequence). CDR3 sequence reads: CASSRQGPLAKNIQYF. For the CDR3, the DNA is TGTGCCAGTAGTAGGCAGGGTCCCCTAGCCAAAAACATTCAGTACTTC.

Written as DNA, the CDR3 is TGTGCCAGCAGCCTTGAGCGCGGGAGGGCCATTCCCTACGAGCAGTACTTC. This encodes CASSLERGRAIPYEQYF. The chain uses TRBV7-6 and TRBJ2-7; 9 bases line up with TRBD2. Unmatched junction bases numbered 13, after V lost 5 bases and J lost 2 bases. The CDR3 contains 17 residues. Germline CDR1 reads SGHVS; CDR2 reads FNYEAQ.

The rearrangement links TRBV4-2 to TRBJ2-3, with 9 bases that match TRBD2. The junction had 3 bases not matched to a gene; V was cut back by 1 base and J by 1 base. CDR3 length equals 16 residues. Germline V gives CDR1 LGHNA, CDR2 YNFKEQ. For the CDR3, the DNA is TGTGCCAGCAGCCAAGCTCAGCGGGGGGGCACAGATACGCAGTATTTT. This codes for CASSQAQRGGTDTQYF.

Only a few counts were recorded for this clone. The gene calls are TRBV4-3 and TRBJ2-3; 11 nucleotides align to TRBD2. Trimming at V came to 3 bases and at J to 5 bases, leaving 4 bases not matched to a gene. The CDR3 runs to 15 residues. The germline V gene encodes CDR1 LGHNA and CDR2 YSLEER. The CDR3 region is CASSHLAGGEDTQYF. In nucleotides, the CDR3 is TGCGCCAGCAGCCATTTAGCGGGGGGGGAAGATACGCAGTATTTT.

V usage is TRBV21-1 and J usage is TRBJ2-7; the table's D gene call, TRBD2, was not cross checked with the DNA. TRBV21-1 has pseudogene status. There are 23 residues in the CDR3. The CDR3 loop reads CASSERRTAEQRKRDALSHEQYF. In nucleotides, the CDR3 is TGTGCCAGCAGCGAACGAAGGACGGCGGAACAGAGGAAGCGGGATGCCCTCTCCCACGAGCAGTACTTC.

A few counts support this clone. This chain joins TRBV7-6 and TRBJ1-1; no definite D call. The CDR3 loop spans 15 amino acids. Germline V CDR1 and CDR2: SGHVS, FNYEAQ. V dropped 3 bases and J dropped 1 base, with 12 bases sitting between them. Here the CDR3 reads CASSLGRLPNTEAFF. Here the CDR3 DNA reads TGTGCCAGCAGCTTGGGCAGGCTCCCGAACACTGAAGCTTTCTTT.

The genes are TRBV29-1 and TRBJ1-1; no firm D call. Germline V gene sequence: CDR1 SQVTM, CDR2 ANQGSEA. V lost 2 bases, J lost 6 bases, and 7 bases lay in between. This CDR3 comprises 11 residues. The CDR3 region is CSVELGAEAFF. DNA of the CDR3: TGCAGCGTTGAACTCGGGGCTGAAGCTTTCTTT.

The J gene is TRBJ1-2, the V gene TRBV9, with TRBD1 matching over 12 bases. The length of the CDR3 is 21 residues. The V and J ends lost 0 bases and 6 bases, in that order; junction bases with no gene match: 21. The germline gives CDR1 SGDLS, CDR2 YYNGEE. CDR3 region: CASSVEPTGTGGAVWGDGYTF. Here the CDR3 DNA reads TGTGCCAGCAGCGTAGAACCCACCGGGACAGGGGGCGCAGTGTGGGGCGATGGCTACACCTTC.

In DNA form, the CDR3 reads TGCGCCAGCAGCTTGGAAGGCGGCTCCTACAATGAGCAGTTCTTC. As protein: CASSLEGGSYNEQFF. The genes are TRBV5-1 and TRBJ2-1, with no clear D. The CDR3 sequence is 15 residues long. Trimming took off 0 bases at V and 0 bases at J, with 7 bases between the two ends. CDR1 and CDR2 from the germline V gene are SGHRS and YFSETQ.

The chain links TRBV7-2 to TRBJ2-5; TRBD2 matches 10 bases. The CDR3 contains 14 residues. Germline values: CDR1 SGHTA, CDR2 FQGNSA. V lost 1 base and J lost 7; bases outside the gene matches: 3. The CDR3 bases are TGTGCCAGCAGCTTAGGGGCTAGCGGGAGGACCCAGTACTTC. It yields the protein CASSLGASGRTQYF.

The chain links TRBV7-9 to TRBJ1-3; 9 nucleotides agree with TRBD1. The CDR3 spans 13 residues. Germline V CDR1 and CDR2: SEHNR, FQNEAQ (reference sequence). After removal of 9 bases from V and 4 bases from J, the junction contained 4 bases not matched to a gene. CDR3 DNA: TGTGCCAGGGGACAGGGAGCGGGAAACACCATATATTTT. Amino acids: CARGQGAGNTIYF.

This clone showed up just a few times. The rearrangement joins TRBV7-2 to TRBJ2-2; 9 nucleotides agree with TRBD1. Looked up from germline, CDR1 is SGHTA and CDR2 is FQGNSA. The trim removed 5 bases at V and 4 bases at J, leaving 5 bases unmatched. CDR3 length equals 15 residues. This CDR3 is CASSAATGGTGELFF. CDR3 in DNA: TGTGCCAGCAGCGCGGCGACAGGGGGCACCGGGGAGCTGTTTTTT.